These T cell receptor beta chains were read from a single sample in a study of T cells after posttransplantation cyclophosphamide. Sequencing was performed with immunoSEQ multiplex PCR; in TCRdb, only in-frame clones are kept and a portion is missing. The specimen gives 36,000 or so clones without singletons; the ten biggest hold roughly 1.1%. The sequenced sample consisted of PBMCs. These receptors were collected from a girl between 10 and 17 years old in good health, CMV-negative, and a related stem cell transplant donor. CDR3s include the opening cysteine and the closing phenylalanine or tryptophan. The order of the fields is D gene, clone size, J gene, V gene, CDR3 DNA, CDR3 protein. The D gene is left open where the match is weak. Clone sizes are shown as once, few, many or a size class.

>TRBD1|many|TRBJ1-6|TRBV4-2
TGTGCCAGCAGCCAAGATCGACAGGGGGTCGGGTCACCCCTCCACTTT
CASSQDRQGVGSPLHF
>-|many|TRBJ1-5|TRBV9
TGTGCCAGCAGTGGCTCCGGGGATCAGCCCCAGCATTTT
CASSGSGDQPQHF
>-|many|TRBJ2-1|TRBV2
TGTGCCAGCAGTGAAATCTTTTCCTCCTACAATGAGCAGTTCTTC
CASSEIFSSYNEQFF
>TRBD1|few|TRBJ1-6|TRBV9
TGTGCCAGCAGCCCACGGACAGGGGTCGCTTCACCCCTCCACTTT
CASSPRTGVASPLHF
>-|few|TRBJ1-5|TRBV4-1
TGCGCCAGCAGCCAAGTGATCTCACAGGGTGGGCAGCCCCAGCATTTT
CASSQVISQGGQPQHF
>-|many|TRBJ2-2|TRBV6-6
TGTGCCAGCAAGGGGCAGGGAATAGCCGGGGAGCTGTTTTTT
CASKGQGIAGELFF
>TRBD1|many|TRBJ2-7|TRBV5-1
TGCGCCAGCAGCCCGGGGGACAGGGGAATCTACGAGCAGTACTTC
CASSPGDRGIYEQYF
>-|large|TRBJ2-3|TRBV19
TGTGCCAGTAGTATAGAAGGGGACAACACAGATACGCAGTATTTT
CASSIEGDNTDTQYF
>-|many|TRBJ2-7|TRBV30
TGTGCCTGGTCAGAGGCCCCTAACTACGAGCAGTACTTC
CAWSEAPNYEQYF
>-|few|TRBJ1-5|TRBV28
TGTGCCAGCAGTTTAGAAGGGGGTGGTAGCAATCAGCCCCAGCATTTT
CASSLEGGGSNQPQHF
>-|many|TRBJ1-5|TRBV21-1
TGTGCCAGCAGCAAAGTGCCCAGATATAGCAATCAGCCCCAGCATTTT
CASSKVPRYSNQPQHF
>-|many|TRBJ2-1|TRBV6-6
TGTGCCAGCAGTTTTAAGGACATCTACAATGAGCAGTTCTTC
CASSFKDIYNEQFF